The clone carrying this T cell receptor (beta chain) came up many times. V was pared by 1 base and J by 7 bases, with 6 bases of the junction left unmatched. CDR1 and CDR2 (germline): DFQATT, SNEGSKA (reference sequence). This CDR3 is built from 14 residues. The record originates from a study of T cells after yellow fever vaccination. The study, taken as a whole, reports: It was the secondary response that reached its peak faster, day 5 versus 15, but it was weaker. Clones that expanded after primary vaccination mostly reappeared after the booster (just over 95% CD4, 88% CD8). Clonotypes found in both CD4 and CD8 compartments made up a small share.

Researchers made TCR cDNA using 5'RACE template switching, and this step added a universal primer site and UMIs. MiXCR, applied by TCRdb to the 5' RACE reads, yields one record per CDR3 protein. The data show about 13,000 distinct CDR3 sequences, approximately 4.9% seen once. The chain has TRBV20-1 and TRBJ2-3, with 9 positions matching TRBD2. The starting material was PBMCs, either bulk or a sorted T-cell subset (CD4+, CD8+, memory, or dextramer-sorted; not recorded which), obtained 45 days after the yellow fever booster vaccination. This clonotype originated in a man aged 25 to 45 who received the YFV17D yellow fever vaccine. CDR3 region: CSARGRAGGHTQYF. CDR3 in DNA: TGCAGTGCTAGAGGTCGAGCGGGAGGACATACGCAGTATTTT.